One T cell receptor beta chain is described in this entry. Its specificity is unknown. Method: immunoSEQ multiplex PCR; TCRdb's copy keeps in-frame clones and lacks some. Of 35,000 to 50,000 clones in the sample, around nine tenths were seen once. The CDR3 sequence is 14 residues long. CDR1 MDHEN and CDR2 SYDVKM come from the germline V gene. The V and J ends lost 2 bases and 6 bases respectively, with 11 bases between them. This entry belongs to a study of OX40 agonist ivuxolimab in advanced cancers. Study-wide background: Administration of intravenous ivuxolimab to patients occurred every 2 weeks at 0.01 to 10 mg/kg. Patients undergoing dose escalation presented with hepatocellular carcinoma, melanoma, renal cell or head and neck cancer. Regarding the study as a whole: The 0.1-3.0 mg/kg partial responders had among the lowest clonal expansion. The antigens recognized by the expanded peripheral T cells, that is their antigen specificity, were not determined.

V gene TRBV28 combines with J gene TRBJ1-5; D is ambiguous. The source was CD4+ or CD8+ T cells sorted from blood, collected in a trial of the OX40 agonist ivuxolimab. The source of this sequence is an adult with an advanced solid tumor such as melanoma, head and neck, liver or kidney cancer. The CDR3 DNA is TGTGCCAGCAGTTTAAAGCTTCCCGGTCAGCCCCAGCATTTT. Amino acid sequence: CASSLKLPGQPQHF. Variable domain in full (rest from reference TRBV28 and TRBJ1-5): DVKVTQSSRYLVKRTGEKVFLECVQDMDHENMFWYRQDPGLGLRLIYFSYDVKMKEKGDIPEGYSVSREKKERFSLILESASTNQTSMYLCASSLKLPGQPQHFGDGTRLSIL.